Below, 17 T cell receptor beta chains from the same sample are listed, as sequenced in a study of T cell repertoires in cytomegalovirus infection. Antigens for these TCRs are unknown. MiXCR, run by TCRdb on the reads, gives a single entry per CDR3 protein. Of some 920,000 distinct CDR3 sequences detected, approximately 31% appear once; the ten largest clones hold about an eighth. This specimen was cultured CD8+ T cells from PBMCs, taken from culture after CMV antigen stimulation. Receptors originate from a human donor in good health (CMV status not recorded). Some clones in this sample may be carry-over from other donors' samples.

V usage is TRBV7-3 and J usage is TRBJ1-2; possibly TRBD1 for D (6 bases). Germline V lookup: CDR1 SGHTA, CDR2 FQGTGA. Between the trimmed V and J ends, which lost 6 bases and 5 bases, there was a span of 19 bases. The CDR3 contains 15 residues. The CDR3 region has the DNA TGTGCCAGCAGAGGGTCACAGGGCAGGGGTTATGGCTACACCTTC. Amino acids: CASRGSQGRGYGYTF.

The genes are TRBV6-1 and TRBJ1-6, with D uncertain. V lost 0 bases and J lost 8, with 11 bases in between. CDR1 and CDR2 from the germline V gene are MNHNS and SASEGT. This CDR3 region has 15 residues. The CDR3 region is CASSEAWIRDSPLHF. CDR3 DNA: TGTGCCAGCAGTGAAGCGTGGATTCGGGATTCACCCCTCCACTTT.

This clonotype was detected only a few times. This chain connects TRBV7-6 to TRBJ2-3; D unresolved. V was pared by 5 bases and J by 2 bases, with 14 bases between. Per germline, CDR1 SGHVS and CDR2 FNYEAQ. The CDR3 is 15 amino acids. The CDR3 nucleotides are TGTGCCAGCAGCCGAAGGGCAGGTCCCACAGATACGCAGTATTTT. It specifies CASSRRAGPTDTQYF.

This chain uses TRBV28 with TRBJ2-3; 7 bases fit TRBD2. V shed 4 bases, J shed 2 bases, and the junction held 24 bases outside the gene matches. Germline CDR1 MDHEN, CDR2 SYDVKM. CDR3 length equals 21 residues. The CDR3 DNA follows: TGTGCCAGCAGTTCCCCCTCCCCATTAATCGGGACTACCACCTCCACAGATACGCAGTATTTT. This sequence encodes CASSSPSPLIGTTTSTDTQYF.

CDR3 in amino acids: CASSYLSTGVLNNEQFF. The CDR3 nucleotides are TGTGCCAGCAGTTACTTATCAACGGGGGTCCTTAATAATGAGCAGTTCTTC. This chain connects TRBV6-2 or TRBV6-3 to TRBJ2-1; perhaps TRBD2 as D (6 bases). The CDR3 is made up of 17 amino acids. Trimming took off 1 base at V and 7 bases at J, with 20 bases between the two ends. Per the germline V gene, CDR1 is MNHEY and CDR2 is SVGEGT.

This clonotype appeared a few times. The chain joins TRBV5-6 to TRBJ1-2; D ambiguous. Trimming stripped 2 bases from V and 3 bases from J, with 5 bases between. Germline V gene data show CDR1 as SGHDT and CDR2 as YYEEEE. This CDR3 spans 12 amino acids. DNA of the CDR3: TGTGCCAGCAGCTTTTGGGACTATGGCTACACCTTC. Translating it yields CASSFWDYGYTF.

This clonotype appeared a few times. V is TRBV6-5 and J is TRBJ2-2, with D unclear. The germline gives CDR1 MNHEY, CDR2 SVGAGI. This CDR3 region has 13 residues. Between the trimmed V and J ends, which lost 0 bases and 7 bases, there was a span of 6 bases. CDR3: CASSYSSSGELFF. CDR3 nucleotide sequence: TGTGCCAGCAGTTACTCGTCCAGCGGGGAGCTGTTTTTT.

This clonotype has only one observation. The CDR3 DNA is TGTGCCAGCAGCTCCCCCTCCGAGGGCATGAACACTGAAGCTTTCTTT. Encoded protein: CASSSPSEGMNTEAFF. The rearrangement links TRBV7-9 to TRBJ1-1, with D unresolved. The CDR3 has 16 amino acids. V lost 4 bases to trimming and J lost 0 bases, with 15 bases between them. Per the germline V gene, CDR1 is SEHNR and CDR2 is FQNEAQ (reference sequence).

In its sample, this clonotype was seen a few times. The rearrangement joins TRBV27 to TRBJ1-4; D might be TRBD1 (5 bases). This CDR3 region has 14 residues. Germline V gene data show CDR1 as MNHEY and CDR2 as SMNVEV (reference sequence). V was pared by 6 bases and J by 5 bases, with 13 bases between. The CDR3 DNA sequence: TGTGCCAGCAGCCAATACGGGGCCAATGAAAAACTGTTTTTT. Protein product: CASSQYGANEKLFF.

Here the CDR3 DNA reads TGTGCCATCCGGGGGACGAATAGCAATCAGCCCCAGCATTTT. Its translation: CAIRGTNSNQPQHF. V gene TRBV10-3 combines with J gene TRBJ1-5, with D perhaps matching TRBD1 (5 bases). Deletions cut 8 bases from V and 0 bases from J, with 11 bases between. CDR1 and CDR2 from the germline V gene are ENHRY and SYGVKD. The CDR3 runs to 14 residues.

V gene TRBV7-3 combines with J gene TRBJ2-7; D gene uncertain. Deletions cut 2 bases from V and 5 bases from J, with 22 bases between. CDR1 SGHTA and CDR2 FQGTGA come from the germline V gene. The CDR3 has 17 residues. As DNA, the CDR3 is TGTGCCAGCAGCTTAGTTCTTCGGCCCTTCGGGCTACACGAGCAGTACTTC. Translating gives CASSLVLRPFGLHEQYF. Complete variable domain (other parts from reference TRBV7-3 and TRBJ2-7): GAGVSQTPSNKVTEKGKYVELRCDPISGHTALYWYRQSLGQGPEFLIYFQGTGAADDSGLPNDRFFAVRPEGSVSTLKIQRTERGDSAVYLCASSLVLRPFGLHEQYFGPGTRLTVT.

In its sample, this clonotype was seen a few times. J is TRBJ1-1 and V is TRBV19; 7 bases fit TRBD1. Germline CDR1 LNHDA, CDR2 SQIVND (reference sequence). V lost 1 base and J lost 4; bases outside the gene matches: 3. The CDR3 is 14 residues long. CDR3 region: CASSIVAGGTEAFF. CDR3 DNA: TGTGCCAGTAGTATAGTGGCAGGGGGCACTGAAGCTTTCTTT.

V usage is TRBV6-6 and J usage is TRBJ2-1; 7 bases are shared with TRBD1. Unmatched junction bases numbered 3, after V lost 2 bases and J lost 2 bases. CDR1 is MNHNY and CDR2 is SVGAGI in the germline V gene (reference sequence). The CDR3 consists of 15 residues. This CDR3 reads CASSYEGGTYNEQFF. CDR3 in DNA: TGTGCCAGCAGTTACGAAGGGGGCACCTACAATGAGCAGTTCTTC.

On this clonotype itself: Germline is not matched at one junction end, which may reflect a read error. This sequence joins TRBV5-1 and TRBJ1-1, with 9 bases fitting TRBD1. The CDR3 sequence is 14 residues long. Germline values: CDR1 SGHRS, CDR2 YFSETQ. CDR3 sequence: CANSMGQGNTEAFF. In DNA form, the CDR3 reads TGCGCCAACAGCATGGGACAGGGGAACACTGAAGCTTTCTTT.

This clonotype was recorded once. The chain carries TRBV7-2 and TRBJ2-1, with TRBD1 matching 9 bases. This CDR3 region has 16 residues. Germline CDR1 and CDR2: SGHTA and FQGNSA. Trimming removed 5 bases from V and 2 bases from J; junction bases left unmatched: 7. DNA for the CDR3: TGTGCCAGCAGCCTTTGGGGGGACAGGGCCTACAATGAGCAGTTCTTC. Translated, it gives CASSLWGDRAYNEQFF.

This clonotype was seen only a few times. The rearrangement uses TRBV13 and TRBJ2-3; maybe TRBD1 (7 bases). The CDR3 is 15 amino acids. Germline loops: CDR1 PRHDT, CDR2 FYEKMQ (reference sequence). V was trimmed by 5 bases and J by 6 bases, leaving 18 bases between them. The DNA of the CDR3 is TGTGCCAGCAGCGAGAGGAGACAGGGAGGTGATACGCAGTATTTT. Translation: CASSERRQGGDTQYF.

This sequence joins TRBV27 and TRBJ1-4; 7 bases line up with TRBD1. Looked up from germline, CDR1 is MNHEY and CDR2 is SMNVEV (reference sequence). This CDR3 is 15 amino acids long. J was trimmed by 4 bases and V by 4 bases; bases with no gene match: 6. The CDR3 loop reads CASSSLTGLNEKLFF. CDR3 nucleotide sequence: TGTGCCAGCAGTTCCTTGACAGGGCTTAATGAAAAACTGTTTTTT.